In this sample, the clone carrying this T cell receptor (beta chain) turned up a few times. This entry belongs to a study of blood T cell repertoires in COVID-19. Across the study: Donors in the United States, Italy and Spain gave samples during acute or convalescent COVID-19.

Deletions cut 0 bases from V and 8 bases from J, with 12 bases between. Germline loops: CDR1 SGDLS, CDR2 YYNGEE. CDR3 length equals 13 residues. In the authors' methods: Reference gene primers were amplified, and this amplification served to estimate nucleated cell counts. Profiled with immunoSEQ multiplex PCR; TCRdb holds only in-frame clones, not every one. V and J calls and clone size are given by that table; D and trimming were obtained from the DNA. Altogether tens of thousands of clones are present, around three quarters being singletons, with the ten largest covering around a sixth. The genes are TRBV9 and TRBJ2-7; D might be TRBD1 (6 bases). The clonotype was recovered from a human donor in a cohort sampled during active COVID-19. The source material was peripheral blood. CDR3 in amino acids: CASSVGNRDKQYF. For the CDR3, the DNA is TGTGCCAGCAGCGTAGGGAACAGGGATAAGCAGTACTTC.